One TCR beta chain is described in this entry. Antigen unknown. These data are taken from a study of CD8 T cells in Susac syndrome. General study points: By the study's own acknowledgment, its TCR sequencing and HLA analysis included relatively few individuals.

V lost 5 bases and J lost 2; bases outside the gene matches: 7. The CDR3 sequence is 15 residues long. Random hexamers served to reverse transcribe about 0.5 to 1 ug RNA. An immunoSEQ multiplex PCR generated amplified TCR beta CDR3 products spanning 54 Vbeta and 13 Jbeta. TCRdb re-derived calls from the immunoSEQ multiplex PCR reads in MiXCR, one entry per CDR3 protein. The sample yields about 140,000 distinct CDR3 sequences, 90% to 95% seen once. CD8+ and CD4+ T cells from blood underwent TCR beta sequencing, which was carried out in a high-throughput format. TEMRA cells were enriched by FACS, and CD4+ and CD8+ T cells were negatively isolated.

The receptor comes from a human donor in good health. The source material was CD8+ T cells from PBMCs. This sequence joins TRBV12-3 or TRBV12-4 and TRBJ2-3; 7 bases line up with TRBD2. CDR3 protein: CASSPGTTLTDTQYF. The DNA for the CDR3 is TGTGCCAGCAGTCCCGGGACTACGCTCACAGATACGCAGTATTTT.